This T cell receptor beta chain was documented in a study of blood T cell repertoires in COVID-19. Whole-study context: Sample material is recorded as cDNA or gDNA derived from T cells, B-cell-depleted T cells, or PBMCs.

The repertoire was sequenced with immunoSEQ multiplex PCR; TCRdb's copy has only in-frame clones and lacks some. The data show about 190,000 clones, 79% seen once. Trimming took off 7 bases at V and 1 base at J, with 17 bases between the two ends. The CDR3 contains 15 residues. CDR1 MDHEN and CDR2 SYDVKM come from the germline V gene. This clone was picked up one time. This chain joins TRBV28 and TRBJ2-7; tentative D call: TRBD2 (6 bases). This clonotype was sampled from a man in his fifties or sixties with active or convalescent COVID-19. The specimen was peripheral blood. CDR3 nucleotide sequence: TGTGCCAGCACCCTCCGGGGAGGACGTTCCTACGAGCAGTACTTC. Amino acid sequence: CASTLRGGRSYEQYF. Drawing the rest from reference TRBV28 and TRBJ2-7, the complete variable domain is DVKVTQSSRYLVKRTGEKVFLECVQDMDHENMFWYRQDPGLGLRLIYFSYDVKMKEKGDIPEGYSVSREKKERFSLILESASTNQTSMYLCASTLRGGRSYEQYFGPGTRLTVT.